This T cell receptor beta chain was recorded in a study of beta chain features in type 1 diabetes. About the study: Age, gender, cell numbers and subset yield matched between patients and controls. Study-wide results and limits: Among all four CD4+ subsets, Type 1 diabetes patients had TCRB CDR3s that were moderately but significantly shorter.

The CDR3 runs 13 residues. CDR1 is SGHTS and CDR2 is YDEGEE in the germline V gene. Trimming cost V 5 bases and J 5 bases, with 13 bases left between them. As every portion of the isolated RNA was reverse transcribed, the sequencing read expressed TCRB transcripts. Each sample of naive, central memory or regulatory T cells had, on average, roughly 3.6 million reads. The method was immunoSEQ multiplex PCR; TCRdb's version includes in-frame clones alone and lacks a portion of them. This sample has 310,000 or so clones, with 8% to 13% found just once. A remark on this clone: The antigen remains undetermined.

The chain joins TRBV5-8 to TRBJ2-5; D is ambiguous. Sequencing was carried out using naive CD4+ T cells from blood. The TCR comes from a woman in her 30s in good health. The CDR3 region has the DNA TGTGCCAGCAGACGCGACATTGGCGAGACCCAGTACTTC. This codes for CASRRDIGETQYF.